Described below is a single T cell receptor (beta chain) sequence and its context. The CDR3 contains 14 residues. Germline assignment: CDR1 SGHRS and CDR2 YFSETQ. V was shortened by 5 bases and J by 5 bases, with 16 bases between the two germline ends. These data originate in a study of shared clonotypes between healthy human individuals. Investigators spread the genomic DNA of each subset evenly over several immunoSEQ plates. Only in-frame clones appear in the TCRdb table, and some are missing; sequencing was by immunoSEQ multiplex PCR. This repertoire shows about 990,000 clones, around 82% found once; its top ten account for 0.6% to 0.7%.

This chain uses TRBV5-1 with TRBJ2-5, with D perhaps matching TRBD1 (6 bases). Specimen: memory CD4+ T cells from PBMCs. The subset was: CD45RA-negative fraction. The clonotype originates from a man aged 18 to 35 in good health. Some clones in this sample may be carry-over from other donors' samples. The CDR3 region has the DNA TGCGCCAGCAGGGTTTCAGGGGTCGGGGAGACCCAGTACTTC. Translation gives CASRVSGVGETQYF.